Included here is one T cell receptor (beta chain) sequence, with context. The data derive from a study of blood T cell repertoires in COVID-19. Whole-study context: Sites in the United States, Italy and Spain provided acute and convalescent COVID-19 samples. Nucleic acid was either cDNA or gDNA, and it came from T cells, B-cell-depleted T cells, or PBMCs.

As processed by the authors: For nucleated cells, counts were estimated from reference gene primer amplification. Clones were read by immunoSEQ multiplex PCR, and TCRdb kept only the in-frame ones, dropping some. Clone size and V and J calls were adopted from that table, with D and trimming inferred from the DNA. This sample has more than 150,000 clones, with around 80% found just once. Germline V gene data show CDR1 as SGHTA and CDR2 as FQGTGA. Trimming took 4 bases from V and 5 from J, leaving 10 bases between them. The CDR3 loop spans 13 amino acids. The clonotype comes from a woman aged 45-60 years with acute or convalescent COVID-19. The sample taken for sequencing was peripheral blood. The chain joins TRBV7-3 to TRBJ2-3, with D perhaps matching TRBD2 (5 bases). The CDR3, as DNA: TGTGCCAGCAGCTCGGACTGGGGAGATACGCAGTATTTT. This encodes CASSSDWGDTQYF. The full variable domain, with the rest looked up from reference TRBV7-3 and TRBJ2-3, is GAGVSQTPSNKVTEKGKYVELRCDPISGHTALYWYRQSLGQGPEFLIYFQGTGAADDSGLPNDRFFAVRPEGSVSTLKIQRTERGDSAVYLCASSSDWGDTQYFGPGTRLTVL.